Below are 27 T cell receptor beta chains sequenced from a single sample in a study of T cell repertoires in cytomegalovirus infection. TCRdb passed the reads through MiXCR, listing each CDR3 protein once. The table has 650,000 to 850,000 distinct CDR3 sequences, roughly 28% seen once. These TCRs are of unknown antigen specificity. The specimen was cultured CD8+ T cells from PBMCs, collected from culture after CMV antigen stimulation. The receptors here all came from a human donor in good health (CMV status not recorded). Some clones in this sample may be carry-over from other donors' samples.

This sequence joins TRBV15 and TRBJ1-1, with TRBD1 matching 7 bases. The CDR3 sequence is 16 residues long. The V gene end was trimmed by 6 bases and the J gene end by 4 bases; junction bases not matched to a gene: 14. The germline CDR1 and CDR2 sequences are LNHNV and YYDKDF (reference sequence). Here the CDR3 DNA reads TGTGCCACCAGAGGCGGGACAGAGGTGTTGACCACTGAAGCTTTCTTT. This sequence encodes CATRGGTEVLTTEAFF.

The rearrangement links TRBV5-4 to TRBJ1-1; TRBD1 matches at 7 bases. This CDR3 is built from 13 residues. The J segment lost 8 bases and the V segment lost 0 bases, leaving 4 bases of the junction unmatched. Germline assignment: CDR1 SGHNT and CDR2 YYREEE (reference sequence). The CDR3 here is CASSLGGGQEAFF. Here the CDR3 DNA reads TGTGCCAGCAGCTTGGGGGGGGGACAGGAAGCTTTCTTT.

The chain recombines TRBV6-1 with TRBJ2-3; 8 bases align to TRBD2. The J segment lost 4 bases and the V segment lost 2 bases, leaving 8 bases of the junction unmatched. Germline assignment: CDR1 MNHNS and CDR2 SASEGT. The CDR3 contains 16 residues. CDR3 in amino acids: CASSEKISGDPDTQYF. The CDR3 DNA is TGTGCCAGCAGTGAAAAAATTAGCGGGGACCCAGATACGCAGTATTTT.

As concerns this clonotype: At one end, the junction sequence differs from germline, possibly due to a read error. The chain couples TRBV20-1 to TRBJ2-7, with D possibly matching TRBD2 (6 bases). Per germline, CDR1 DFQATT and CDR2 SNEGSKA (reference sequence). CDR3 size: 13 residues. The CDR3 here is CSARDTSSHEQYF. Written as DNA, the CDR3 is TGCAGTGCTAGAGATACTAGCTCCCACGAGCAGTACTTC.

Many counts were recorded for this clonotype. The gene calls are TRBV28 and TRBJ1-2; no firm D call. Trimming stripped 4 bases from V and 6 bases from J, with 3 bases between. CDR1 is MDHEN and CDR2 is SYDVKM in the germline V gene. CDR3 length: 10 residues. The CDR3 loop is CASSYNGYTF. The DNA of the CDR3 is TGTGCCAGCAGTTACAATGGCTACACCTTC.

This clonotype was detected only a few times. The genes are TRBV4-1 and TRBJ2-1; D not resolved. The CDR3 totals 13 residues. V was shortened by 1 base and J by 8 bases, with 9 bases between the two germline ends. CDR1 is MGHRA, CDR2 YSYEKL, per germline. CDR3 coding DNA: TGCGCCAGCAGCCAAGCTAGTAGCTATGAGCAGTTCTTC. It codes for CASSQASSYEQFF.

The chain has TRBV6-5 and TRBJ2-3, with D tentatively TRBD1 or TRBD2 (5 bases each). CDR1 and CDR2 (germline): MNHEY, SVGAGI. Trimming removed 0 bases from V and 4 bases from J, with 11 bases in between. The CDR3 sequence is 15 residues long. Written as DNA, the CDR3 is TGTGCCAGCAGTTACTCCCCAGGGAGCGCAGATACGCAGTATTTT. Protein: CASSYSPGSADTQYF.

The rearrangement uses TRBV11-2 and TRBJ2-5; 7 nucleotides line up with TRBD1. The CDR3 is 14 amino acids. The J segment lost 4 bases and the V segment lost 5 bases, leaving 7 bases of the junction unmatched. CDR1 is SGHAT and CDR2 is FQNNGV in the germline V gene. CDR3 bases: TGTGCCAGCAGCACCGGACAGGTTATAGAGACCCAGTACTTC. Translating it yields CASSTGQVIETQYF.

This sequence joins TRBV7-6 and TRBJ1-2; no reliable D call. The CDR3 extends over 14 amino acids. Germline V CDR1 and CDR2: SGHVS, FNYEAQ. With 5 bases removed from V and 2 bases from J, the gap between germline ends came to 12 bases. In DNA form, the CDR3 reads TGTGCCAGCAGCCCAAGGAGGTCAAACTATGGCTACACCTTC. Protein product: CASSPRRSNYGYTF.

The chain employs TRBV9 and TRBJ2-3, with D unclear. The CDR3 is made up of 15 amino acids. Germline values: CDR1 SGDLS, CDR2 YYNGEE. V dropped 4 bases and J dropped 7 bases, with 19 bases sitting between them. CDR3 amino acids: CASSPWTTASHTQYF. CDR3 nucleotides: TGTGCCAGCAGCCCCTGGACCACTGCGAGTCATACGCAGTATTTT.

This clonotype was found a few times. This chain joins TRBV4-1 and TRBJ2-3; 7 bases match TRBD2. The CDR3 loop spans 15 amino acids. V shed 6 bases, J shed 2 bases, and the junction held 8 bases outside the gene matches. Germline CDR1 and CDR2: MGHRA and YSYEKL. CDR3 in amino acids: CASSQRLADTDTQYF. CDR3 bases: TGCGCCAGCAGTCAAAGGCTAGCGGACACAGATACGCAGTATTTT.

The V gene is TRBV6-2 or TRBV6-3, the J gene TRBJ2-7, with TRBD1 matching 9 bases. The CDR3 spans 15 residues. Per germline, CDR1 MNHEY and CDR2 SVGEGT. V trimming: 2 bases; J trimming: 2 bases; junction bases outside the gene matches: 4. The CDR3 sequence: CASSYGGTGPYEQYV. CDR3 DNA sequence: TGTGCCAGCAGTTACGGAGGGACAGGGCCCTACGAGCAGTACGTC.

This clonotype has a handful of counts. V usage is TRBV29-1 and J usage is TRBJ1-2; 9 nucleotides match TRBD1. With 3 bases clipped from V and 3 bases from J, the junction kept 2 bases outside the gene matches. This CDR3 is 13 amino acids long. Germline V gene sequence: CDR1 SQVTM, CDR2 ANQGSEA. CDR3 DNA sequence: TGCAGCGTTGATGGGGACAGGGACTATGGCTACACCTTC. Translated: CSVDGDRDYGYTF.

This chain joins TRBV7-8 and TRBJ2-7; D call uncertain. CDR1 SGHVS and CDR2 FQNEAQ come from the germline V gene. Trimming stripped 2 bases from V and 4 bases from J, with 12 bases between. CDR3 length equals 14 residues. CDR3 sequence: CASSLPGSTYEQYF. The CDR3 nucleotides are TGTGCCAGCAGCTTACCTGGGTCCACTTACGAGCAGTACTTC. Combining the CDR3 with reference TRBV7-8 and TRBJ2-7 gives the whole variable domain GAGVSQSPRYKVAKRGQDVALRCDPISGHVSLFWYQQALGQGPEFLTYFQNEAQLDKSGLPSDRFFAERPEGSVSTLKIQRTQQEDSAVYLCASSLPGSTYEQYFGPGTRLTVT.

This clonotype was found a few times. The J gene is TRBJ2-7, the V gene TRBV29-1; D is possibly TRBD1 or TRBD2 (5 bases each). Trimming left V 5 bases short and J 0 bases short, with 11 bases between. Germline lookup yields CDR1 SQVTM and CDR2 ANQGSEA. CDR3 length: 13 amino acids. CDR3 sequence: CSVLKGSSYEQYF. CDR3 in DNA: TGCAGCGTTCTAAAGGGGAGCTCCTACGAGCAGTACTTC.

The CDR3 region has the DNA TGTGCCAGCATAGGCCTCTCCTACAATGAGCAGTTCTTC. Translation: CASIGLSYNEQFF. The V gene is TRBV27, the J gene TRBJ2-1; D unresolved. Germline loops: CDR1 MNHEY, CDR2 SMNVEV (reference sequence). This CDR3 is built from 13 residues. V was cut by 7 bases and J by 0 bases, with 7 bases left in between.

Ten or more counts support this clonotype. The genes are TRBV7-6 and TRBJ1-6, with a tentative D call TRBD1 (5 bases). V dropped 6 bases and J dropped 6 bases, with 12 bases sitting between them. Germline CDR1 reads SGHVS; CDR2 reads FNYEAQ. The CDR3 sequence is 14 residues long. CDR3 nucleotide sequence: TGTGCCAGCAGTCAGGCGGGGCTTAATTCACCCCTCCACTTT. It codes for CASSQAGLNSPLHF.

With respect to this clonotype: An end of the junction does not agree with germline; a read error may underlie this. The genes are TRBV7-6 and TRBJ2-3, with TRBD2 matching over 12 bases. Germline V gives CDR1 SGHVS, CDR2 FNYEAQ. This CDR3 region has 17 residues. The chain's CDR3 is CAGSSPRTSGITDTQYF. In nucleotides, the CDR3 is TGTGCCGGCAGCTCCCCTCGGACTAGCGGGATTACAGATACGCAGTATTTT.

This chain connects TRBV14 to TRBJ2-3, with D unclear. The CDR3 is 13 amino acids. V shed 3 bases and J shed 4 bases, with 8 bases lying between them. CDR1 and CDR2 (germline): SGHDN, FVKESK. CDR3 residues: CASSHSWADTQYF. CDR3 nucleotides: TGTGCCAGCAGCCATAGCTGGGCAGATACGCAGTATTTT.

The chain couples TRBV9 to TRBJ1-2; weak D call: TRBD1 (6 bases). CDR1 SGDLS and CDR2 YYNGEE come from the germline V gene. This CDR3 has 15 residues. Between the trimmed V and J ends, which lost 4 bases and 6 bases, there was a span of 19 bases. In DNA form, the CDR3 reads TGTGCCAGCAGCCATGGAAAGGGGGGATTCGATGGCTACACCTTC. Translating gives CASSHGKGGFDGYTF. The variable domain in full, completed from reference TRBV9 and TRBJ1-2, reads DSGVTQTPKHLITATGQRVTLRCSPRSGDLSVYWYQQSLDQGLQFLIQYYNGEERAKGNILERFSAQQFPDLHSELNLSSLELGDSALYFCASSHGKGGFDGYTFGSGTRLTVV.

This clonotype has just a few counts. The chain has TRBV6-1 and TRBJ1-2, with 8 bases lining up with TRBD1. CDR1 is MNHNS and CDR2 is SASEGT in the germline V gene. This CDR3 contains 15 residues. The V and J ends lost 6 bases and 6 bases, in that order; junction bases with no gene match: 12. The CDR3 bases are TGTGCCAGCAGCAGAATGGGGCAGGGGGCGGATGGCTACACCTTC. Translation gives CASSRMGQGADGYTF.

V and J are TRBV9 and TRBJ1-1; 10 bases are shared with TRBD1. The CDR3 is 15 residues long. CDR1 is SGDLS and CDR2 is YYNGEE in the germline V gene. After removal of 3 bases from V and 7 bases from J, the junction contained 9 bases not matched to a gene. CDR3 loop: CASSGGQGGFGEAFF. CDR3 in DNA: TGTGCCAGCAGCGGCGGACAGGGGGGATTTGGTGAAGCTTTCTTT.

The chain carries TRBV19 and TRBJ1-1, with 10 bases lining up with TRBD1. Germline-derived CDR1 and CDR2 are LNHDA and SQIVND (reference sequence). The V segment lost 5 bases and the J segment 3 bases; nucleotides outside the gene matches: 9. CDR3 length: 16 amino acids. This CDR3 reads CASSPGTGVFDTEAFF. For the CDR3, the DNA is TGTGCCAGTAGTCCCGGGACAGGGGTTTTCGACACTGAAGCTTTCTTT.

The J gene is TRBJ1-4, the V gene TRBV28, with TRBD1 matching over 9 bases. Germline-derived CDR1 and CDR2 are MDHEN and SYDVKM. This CDR3 comprises 20 residues. Trimming removed 6 bases from V and 8 bases from J; junction bases left unmatched: 25. The CDR3 DNA follows: TGTGCCAGCAGGCCCCGGGACAGGGACGAGGGGGGGGACTTTCGGGAAAAACTGTTTTTT. This translates into CASRPRDRDEGGDFREKLFF.

The V gene is TRBV5-4, the J gene TRBJ1-1; no definite D call. With 0 bases removed from V and 2 bases from J, the gap between germline ends came to 14 bases. Looked up from germline, CDR1 is SGHNT and CDR2 is YYREEE (reference sequence). The CDR3 is made up of 16 amino acids. The CDR3 region is CASSLGRKDLNTEAFF. In DNA form, the CDR3 reads TGTGCCAGCAGCTTGGGGCGGAAGGACCTTAACACTGAAGCTTTCTTT. Filled out from reference TRBV5-4 and TRBJ1-1, the complete variable domain reads ETGVTQSPTHLIKTRGQQVTLRCSSQSGHNTVSWYQQALGQGPQFIFQYYREEENGRGNFPPRFSGLQFPNYSSELNVNALELDDSALYLCASSLGRKDLNTEAFFGQGTRLTVV.

The genes are TRBV27 and TRBJ1-5; D gene unclear. CDR1 and CDR2 (germline): MNHEY, SMNVEV (reference sequence). V was trimmed by 5 bases and J by 1 base, leaving 9 bases between them. CDR3 length equals 14 residues. In nucleotides, the CDR3 is TGTGCCAGCAGTGACAAGTCGAGCAATCAGCCCCAGCATTTT. Translating gives CASSDKSSNQPQHF.

This clonotype was observed a few times. The rearrangement joins TRBV6-5 to TRBJ2-7; D perhaps matches TRBD2 (5 bases). Trimming stripped 4 bases from V and 0 bases from J, with 13 bases between. CDR3 length: 15 residues. Germline values: CDR1 MNHEY, CDR2 SVGAGI. The CDR3 DNA reads TGTGCCAGCAGTTCTAGCCGGGCCAGCTCCTACGAGCAGTACGTC. Its translation is CASSSSRASSYEQYV.